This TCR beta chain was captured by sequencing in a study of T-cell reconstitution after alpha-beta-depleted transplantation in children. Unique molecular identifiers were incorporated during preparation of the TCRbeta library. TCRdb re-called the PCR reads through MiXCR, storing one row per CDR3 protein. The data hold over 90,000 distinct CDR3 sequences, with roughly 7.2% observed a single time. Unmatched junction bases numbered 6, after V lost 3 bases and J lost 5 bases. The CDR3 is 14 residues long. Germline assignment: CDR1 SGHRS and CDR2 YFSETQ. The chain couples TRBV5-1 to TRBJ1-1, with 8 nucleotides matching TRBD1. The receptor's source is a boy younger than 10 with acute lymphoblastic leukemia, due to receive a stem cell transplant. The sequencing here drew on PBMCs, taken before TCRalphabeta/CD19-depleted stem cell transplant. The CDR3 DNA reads TGCGCCAGCAGCTGGACAGGGTCGGTAACTGAAGCTTTCTTT. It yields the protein CASSWTGSVTEAFF.